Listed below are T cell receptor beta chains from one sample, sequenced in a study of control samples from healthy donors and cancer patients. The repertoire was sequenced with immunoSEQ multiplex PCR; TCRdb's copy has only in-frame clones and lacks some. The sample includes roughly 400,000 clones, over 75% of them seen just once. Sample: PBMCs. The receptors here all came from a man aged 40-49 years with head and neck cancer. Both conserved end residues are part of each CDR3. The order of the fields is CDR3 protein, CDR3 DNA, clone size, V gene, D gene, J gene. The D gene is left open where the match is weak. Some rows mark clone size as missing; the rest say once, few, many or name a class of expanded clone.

CDR3aa: CASRRTSTDYEQYF; CDR3nt: TGTGCCAGTAGGAGGACATCTACGGACTACGAGCAGTACTTC; abundance: -; v_gene: TRBV19; d_gene: -; j_gene: TRBJ2-7
CDR3aa: CASSGSGQGSYEQYF; CDR3nt: TGTGCCAGTAGTGGGTCGGGACAGGGTTCCTACGAGCAGTACTTC; abundance: -; v_gene: TRBV19; d_gene: TRBD1; j_gene: TRBJ2-7
CDR3aa: CASSSVRDREYEQYF; CDR3nt: TGTGCCAGCAGTTCCGTTAGGGACAGGGAATACGAGCAGTACTTC; abundance: -; v_gene: TRBV6-5; d_gene: TRBD1; j_gene: TRBJ2-7
CDR3aa: CASSPGRAEAFF; CDR3nt: TGTGCCAGCAGCCCCGGGAGGGCTGAAGCTTTCTTT; abundance: once; v_gene: TRBV2; d_gene: -; j_gene: TRBJ1-1
CDR3aa: CASSQGGGGRFDTQYF; CDR3nt: TGCGCCAGCAGCCAAGGAGGGGGGGGCCGGTTCGATACGCAGTATTTT; abundance: few; v_gene: TRBV4-1; d_gene: -; j_gene: TRBJ2-3
CDR3aa: CAITESMNTEAFF; CDR3nt: TGTGCCATCACTGAGAGTATGAACACTGAAGCTTTCTTT; abundance: -; v_gene: TRBV10-3; d_gene: -; j_gene: TRBJ1-1
CDR3aa: CATSREIGANYGYTF; CDR3nt: TGTGCCACCAGCCGAGAGATCGGCGCCAACTATGGCTACACCTTC; abundance: -; v_gene: TRBV15; d_gene: -; j_gene: TRBJ1-2
CDR3aa: CASSSLQGDLRGELFF; CDR3nt: TGTGCCAGCAGTTCATTACAGGGGGACCTCCGGGGGGAGCTGTTTTTT; abundance: -; v_gene: TRBV5-5; d_gene: TRBD1; j_gene: TRBJ2-2
CDR3aa: CASSDSRGRDTQYF; CDR3nt: TGCGCCAGCAGTGATTCCAGGGGTAGGGATACGCAGTATTTT; abundance: once; v_gene: TRBV10-1; d_gene: -; j_gene: TRBJ2-3
CDR3aa: CASSLTQGPGELFF; CDR3nt: TGTGCCAGTAGCTTAACGCAGGGGCCCGGAGAGCTGTTTTTT; abundance: -; v_gene: TRBV7-9; d_gene: -; j_gene: TRBJ2-2
CDR3aa: CASSLESGTSPETQYF; CDR3nt: TGTGCCAGCAGCTTAGAATCCGGGACTAGCCCCGAGACCCAGTACTTC; abundance: -; v_gene: TRBV7-6; d_gene: TRBD2; j_gene: TRBJ2-5
CDR3aa: CASSDQLASGSYNEQFF; CDR3nt: TGTGCCAGCAGCGACCAGTTAGCGAGTGGCTCCTACAATGAGCAGTTCTTC; abundance: once; v_gene: TRBV21-1; d_gene: -; j_gene: TRBJ2-1
CDR3aa: CASSQVRGRLDEQFF; CDR3nt: TGCGCCAGCAGCCAAGTCAGGGGGCGGTTAGATGAGCAGTTCTTC; abundance: -; v_gene: TRBV4-1; d_gene: TRBD1; j_gene: TRBJ2-1
CDR3aa: CASSRLTGGYEQYF; CDR3nt: TGTGCCAGCAGCCGCCTCACAGGGGGCTACGAGCAGTACTTC; abundance: -; v_gene: TRBV3-1/TRBV3-2; d_gene: TRBD1; j_gene: TRBJ2-7
CDR3aa: CASSFGGTEAFF; CDR3nt: TGCGCCAGCAGCTTCGGTGGCACTGAAGCTTTCTTT; abundance: -; v_gene: TRBV5-1; d_gene: -; j_gene: TRBJ1-1
CDR3aa: CASSPDDRAVTSPLHF; CDR3nt: TGTGCCAGCTCACCGGACGACAGGGCCGTAACATCACCCCTCCACTTT; abundance: -; v_gene: TRBV18; d_gene: TRBD1; j_gene: TRBJ1-6
CDR3aa: CASSPDTNTEAFF; CDR3nt: TGTGCCAGCAGCCCGGACACGAACACTGAAGCTTTCTTT; abundance: once; v_gene: TRBV7-9; d_gene: -; j_gene: TRBJ1-1
CDR3aa: CASSAGSLNEQYF; CDR3nt: TGTGCCAGCAGCGCTGGGAGTCTAAACGAGCAGTACTTC; abundance: -; v_gene: TRBV9; d_gene: -; j_gene: TRBJ2-7
CDR3aa: CASNSVGQQETQYF; CDR3nt: TGTGCCAGCAACTCCGTGGGACAGCAAGAGACCCAGTACTTC; abundance: -; v_gene: TRBV3-1/TRBV3-2; d_gene: TRBD1; j_gene: TRBJ2-5
CDR3aa: CASSLDGGGAGELFF; CDR3nt: TGTGCCAGCAGCTTAGATGGCGGGGGGGCCGGGGAGCTGTTTTTT; abundance: -; v_gene: TRBV11-3; d_gene: TRBD2; j_gene: TRBJ2-2
CDR3aa: CASSPRGSSLGMNTEAFF; CDR3nt: TGTGCCAGTAGCCCCAGGGGGAGCTCCCTCGGAATGAACACTGAAGCTTTCTTT; abundance: -; v_gene: TRBV19; d_gene: TRBD1; j_gene: TRBJ1-1
CDR3aa: CASSFPGSSSGANVLTF; CDR3nt: TGTGCCAGCAGTTTCCCGGGGTCCTCCTCTGGGGCCAACGTCCTGACTTTC; abundance: -; v_gene: TRBV28; d_gene: -; j_gene: TRBJ2-6
CDR3aa: CASSLVAETNYGYTF; CDR3nt: TGTGCCAGCAGCTTGGTGGCAGAAACTAACTATGGCTACACCTTC; abundance: -; v_gene: TRBV5-6; d_gene: -; j_gene: TRBJ1-2
CDR3aa: CASVLWQRYYEQYF; CDR3nt: TGTGCCAGCGTTCTTTGGCAGAGATACTACGAGCAGTACTTC; abundance: -; v_gene: TRBV2; d_gene: -; j_gene: TRBJ2-7
CDR3aa: CASSQLGNMNTEAFF; CDR3nt: TGTGCCAGCAGCCAATTGGGGAACATGAACACTGAAGCTTTCTTT; abundance: -; v_gene: TRBV14; d_gene: -; j_gene: TRBJ1-1
CDR3aa: CASSHPGTGKGEQYF; CDR3nt: TGTGCCAGCAGCCATCCCGGGACAGGGAAGGGCGAGCAGTACTTC; abundance: -; v_gene: TRBV16; d_gene: TRBD1; j_gene: TRBJ2-7
CDR3aa: CASSQDGLTQETQYF; CDR3nt: TGCGCCAGCAGCCAAGATGGGCTCACCCAAGAGACCCAGTACTTC; abundance: -; v_gene: TRBV4-1; d_gene: -; j_gene: TRBJ2-5
CDR3aa: CAGGASTNEKLFF; CDR3nt: TGTGCGGGGGGGGCTTCAACTAATGAAAAACTGTTTTTT; abundance: -; v_gene: TRBV30; d_gene: -; j_gene: TRBJ1-4
CDR3aa: CSVELTSGNTIYF; CDR3nt: TGCAGCGTTGAACTGACCTCTGGAAACACCATATATTTT; abundance: once; v_gene: TRBV29-1; d_gene: -; j_gene: TRBJ1-3
CDR3aa: CASRDIRYEQYF; CDR3nt: TGTGCCAGCAGGGACATTCGCTACGAGCAGTACTTC; abundance: -; v_gene: TRBV7-8; d_gene: -; j_gene: TRBJ2-7
CDR3aa: CASSQRTGNTQYF; CDR3nt: TGTGCCAGCAGCCAACGGACAGGGAATACGCAGTATTTT; abundance: -; v_gene: TRBV11-3; d_gene: TRBD1; j_gene: TRBJ2-3
CDR3aa: CASSLGGLTGNEKLFF; CDR3nt: TGCGCCAGCAGCTTGGGGGGGCTCACGGGTAATGAAAAACTGTTTTTT; abundance: -; v_gene: TRBV5-1; d_gene: -; j_gene: TRBJ1-4
CDR3aa: CASSPTRGYEQYF; CDR3nt: TGTGCCAGCAGCCCGACTAGGGGCTACGAGCAGTACTTC; abundance: -; v_gene: TRBV7-6; d_gene: -; j_gene: TRBJ2-7
CDR3aa: CASGFWGTGAGELFF; CDR3nt: TGTGCTAGTGGTTTCTGGGGCACAGGCGCCGGGGAGCTGTTTTTT; abundance: -; v_gene: TRBV12-5; d_gene: -; j_gene: TRBJ2-2
CDR3aa: CASSSLFPSDRQRSYEQYF; CDR3nt: TGTGCCAGCAGTTCCCTCTTCCCCTCTGACAGGCAGCGCTCCTACGAGCAGTACTTC; abundance: -; v_gene: TRBV28; d_gene: -; j_gene: TRBJ2-7
CDR3aa: CASSSSGRLQETQYF; CDR3nt: TGCGCCAGCAGCTCCTCGGGACGGTTACAAGAGACCCAGTACTTC; abundance: few; v_gene: TRBV5-1; d_gene: -; j_gene: TRBJ2-5
CDR3aa: CASSQSRGANEKLFF; CDR3nt: TGTGCCAGCAGCCAGAGCAGGGGCGCTAATGAAAAACTGTTTTTT; abundance: -; v_gene: TRBV3-1/TRBV3-2; d_gene: -; j_gene: TRBJ1-4
CDR3aa: CASSDPSLGATYEQYF; CDR3nt: TGTGCCAGCAGCGACCCTTCTCTGGGGGCGACCTACGAGCAGTACTTC; abundance: once; v_gene: TRBV6-2/TRBV6-3; d_gene: -; j_gene: TRBJ2-7
CDR3aa: CASSLEGTGQETQYF; CDR3nt: TGTGCCAGCAGCTTGGAAGGGACAGGCCAAGAGACCCAGTACTTC; abundance: -; v_gene: TRBV5-4; d_gene: TRBD1; j_gene: TRBJ2-5
CDR3aa: CASSQVPTGAGEKLFF; CDR3nt: TGCGCCAGCAGCCAAGTACCGACAGGGGCGGGAGAAAAACTGTTTTTT; abundance: -; v_gene: TRBV4-3; d_gene: TRBD1; j_gene: TRBJ1-4
CDR3aa: CASGPWRSRNNEQFF; CDR3nt: TGTGCCAGCGGTCCTTGGCGAAGTCGCAACAATGAGCAGTTCTTC; abundance: few; v_gene: TRBV27; d_gene: -; j_gene: TRBJ2-1
CDR3aa: CASSSTGGSQPQHF; CDR3nt: TGTGCCAGCAGCTCAACAGGGGGCAGTCAGCCCCAGCATTTT; abundance: -; v_gene: TRBV6-6; d_gene: TRBD1; j_gene: TRBJ1-5
CDR3aa: CASSRPMGSRNEQFF; CDR3nt: TGTGCCAGCAGCCGCCCTATGGGCTCTCGGAATGAGCAGTTCTTC; abundance: -; v_gene: TRBV14; d_gene: -; j_gene: TRBJ2-1
CDR3aa: CASSGRRQGTTYEQYF; CDR3nt: TGTGCCAGCAGTGGTCGCAGACAGGGGACAACCTACGAGCAGTACTTC; abundance: once; v_gene: TRBV6-1; d_gene: TRBD1; j_gene: TRBJ2-7
CDR3aa: CASREDLSSPNTEAFF; CDR3nt: TGCGCCAGCAGAGAAGACCTAAGCAGCCCGAACACTGAAGCTTTCTTT; abundance: once; v_gene: TRBV5-1; d_gene: -; j_gene: TRBJ1-1
CDR3aa: CASSGLADYTDTQYF; CDR3nt: TGTGCCAGCAGTGGGCTAGCGGACTACACAGATACGCAGTATTTT; abundance: -; v_gene: TRBV2; d_gene: TRBD2; j_gene: TRBJ2-3